This T cell receptor (beta chain) derives from a study of blood T cell repertoires in COVID-19. Turning to the study itself: Some COVID-19 samples were acute and others convalescent; all came from the United States, Italy and Spain. T cells, B-cell-depleted T cells, or PBMCs provided the cDNA or gDNA that served as material.

V lost 7 bases and J lost 6, with 12 bases in between. The length of the CDR3 is 12 residues. CDR1 LNHDA and CDR2 SQIVND come from the germline V gene (reference sequence). Per the study methods: Amplified reference gene primers provided the basis for estimating nucleated cell counts. TCRdb keeps only in-frame clones here, not all; method: immunoSEQ multiplex PCR. That table is the source of V, J and clone size, and D and trimming were worked out from the DNA. This table has some 16,000 clones, 86% appearing once. This chain connects TRBV19 to TRBJ1-1; maybe TRBD1 (6 bases). Sequenced material: peripheral blood. The clonotype originates from a human donor with active COVID-19. The donor label of this sample is uncertain. CDR3 sequence (DNA): TGTGCCAGTAAACCTCCAGGGGCTGAAGCTTTCTTT. Amino acid sequence: CASKPPGAEAFF.